These 15 T cell receptor beta chains came from one sample sequenced in a study of shared clonotypes between healthy human individuals. Data came from immunoSEQ multiplex PCR; TCRdb stores just in-frame clones and leaves some out. The sample records more than 200,000 clones, about 69% being singletons. The sequenced sample consisted of memory CD4+ T cells sorted from blood. The subset is: CD45RA-negative fraction. The receptors were sampled from a man aged 25-45 years in good health.

The chain carries TRBV10-3 and TRBJ2-1, with TRBD2 as a possible D gene (5 bases). Germline-derived CDR1 and CDR2 are ENHRY and SYGVKD. The CDR3 consists of 15 residues. Trimming left V 5 bases short and J 0 bases short, with 11 bases between. The CDR3 reads CAISPSGSSYNEQFF. The CDR3 nucleotides are TGTGCCATCAGTCCAAGCGGAAGCTCCTACAATGAGCAGTTCTTC.

V and J are TRBV5-6 and TRBJ1-3; D is undetermined. The CDR3 length is 15 residues. CDR1 and CDR2 from the germline V gene are SGHDT and YYEEEE. The V and J ends lost 0 bases and 5 bases respectively, with 12 bases between them. The CDR3 nucleotides are TGTGCCAGCAGCTTGGGCACTCCCGCTAGAAACACCATATATTTT. This sequence encodes CASSLGTPARNTIYF.

V usage is TRBV28 and J usage is TRBJ2-5; D unclear. CDR3 size: 11 residues. The germline V gene encodes CDR1 MDHEN and CDR2 SYDVKM. Trimming cost V 8 bases and J 5 bases, with 9 bases left between them. The CDR3 nucleotides are TGTGCCAGCGGAGTGCGGGAGACCCAGTACTTC. Translation gives CASGVRETQYF.

As DNA, the CDR3 is TGTGCCAGCAGCTTAGGGACTAGCGGATCAATTAGGGAAAACATTCAGTACTTC. It specifies CASSLGTSGSIRENIQYF. This rearrangement joins TRBV7-9 to TRBJ2-4; 10 bases map to TRBD2. The CDR3 has 18 amino acids. The V gene's germline CDR1 is SEHNR and CDR2 FQNEAQ (reference sequence). V gave up 1 base and J gave up 5 bases; unmatched junction bases: 11.

The chain combines TRBV11-2 with TRBJ2-2, with 10 bases that match TRBD1. The length of the CDR3 is 16 residues. Germline V gene data show CDR1 as SGHAT and CDR2 as FQNNGV. With 5 bases clipped from V and 4 bases from J, the junction kept 7 bases outside the gene matches. The CDR3 region has the DNA TGTGCCAGCAGCAAACCGGGACAGGGGCGCACCGGGGAGCTGTTTTTT. Protein product: CASSKPGQGRTGELFF.

In this sample, this clone turned up once. CDR3 nucleotides: TGTGCCAGCAGTGGGTGGGCCCAGGAGACCCAGTACTTC. As protein: CASSGWAQETQYF. The gene calls are TRBV6-1 and TRBJ2-5; no reliable D call. CDR1 and CDR2 (germline): MNHNS, SASEGT. This CDR3 spans 13 amino acids. Trimming removed 4 bases at V and 5 bases at J, with 11 bases between.

The genes are TRBV18 and TRBJ2-2; 10 positions agree with TRBD2. Per germline, CDR1 KGHSH and CDR2 LQKENI. After removal of 1 base from V and 5 bases from J, the junction contained 4 bases not matched to a gene. The CDR3 is 16 amino acids. In DNA form, the CDR3 reads TGTGCCAGCTCACCACAACTAGCGGGAATTACCGGGGAGCTGTTTTTT. Protein product: CASSPQLAGITGELFF.

V gene TRBV14 combines with J gene TRBJ2-7; D remains ambiguous. CDR1 and CDR2 from the germline V gene are SGHDN and FVKESK. Trimming cost V 1 base and J 1 base, with 5 bases left between them. The CDR3 extends over 13 amino acids. CDR3 protein: CASSQVGSYEQYF. In DNA, the CDR3 is TGTGCCAGCAGCCAAGTTGGGTCCTACGAGCAGTACTTC.

The chain is built from TRBV15 and TRBJ1-1; D is undetermined. Trimming pared 0 bases from V and 10 bases from J, leaving 12 bases between. The CDR3 length is 13 residues. Per germline, CDR1 LNHNV and CDR2 YYDKDF (reference sequence). The CDR3 DNA reads TGTGCCACCAGCAGAGATACCCAGGACCCAGCTTTCTTT. This sequence encodes CATSRDTQDPAFF.

This rearrangement joins TRBV6-6 to TRBJ1-4; 8 nucleotides agree with TRBD1. The CDR3 totals 14 residues. Germline assignment: CDR1 MNHNY and CDR2 SVGAGI (reference sequence). The V segment lost 6 bases and the J segment 6 bases; nucleotides outside the gene matches: 6. The chain's CDR3 is CASSRTGSDEKLFF. CDR3 coding DNA: TGTGCCAGCAGCAGGACAGGGAGCGATGAAAAACTGTTTTTT.

This clone was counted between two and nine times. The gene calls are TRBV14 and TRBJ2-1, with D perhaps TRBD2 (6 bases). Germline CDR1 and CDR2: SGHDN and FVKESK. CDR3 length: 13 residues. Trimming shortened V by 0 bases and J by 10 bases, and 10 bases separated the two germline ends. The CDR3 region has the DNA TGTGCCAGCAGCCAAGATTGGACTACCGAGCAGTTCTTC. Amino acid sequence: CASSQDWTTEQFF. Looking up the rest from reference TRBV14 and TRBJ2-1 gives the full variable domain: EAGVTQFPSHSVIEKGQTVTLRCDPISGHDNLYWYRRVMGKEIKFLLHFVKESKQDESGMPNNRFLAERTGGTYSTLKVQPAELEDSGVYFCASSQDWTTEQFFGPGTRLTVL.

This rearrangement joins TRBV4-2 to TRBJ2-5; D unclear. The CDR3 extends over 14 amino acids. Trimming took 5 bases from V and 3 from J, leaving 13 bases between them. CDR1 is LGHNA and CDR2 is YNFKEQ in the germline V gene. CDR3 protein: CASSLDGREETQYF. In DNA form, the CDR3 reads TGTGCCAGCAGCTTGGATGGACGGGAAGAGACCCAGTACTTC.

The chain carries TRBV7-2 and TRBJ2-7, with TRBD2 as a possible D gene (6 bases). CDR3 length: 14 residues. Germline V gene lookup returns CDR1 SGHTA and CDR2 FQGNSA. The ends were cut back, 1 base at V and 5 bases at J, with 12 bases in the middle. The CDR3 DNA is TGTGCCAGCAGCTTAGAAGTAAAGCGGGACGAGCAGTACTTC. It encodes CASSLEVKRDEQYF.

The chain employs TRBV14 and TRBJ2-1; 7 positions match TRBD2. This CDR3 has 14 residues. Germline CDR1 reads SGHDN; CDR2 reads FVKESK. V dropped 4 bases and J dropped 9; count of bases not matched to a gene: 9. The CDR3 nucleotides are TGTGCCAGCAGCCTGCCGGGACTACCTTCTGAGCAGTTCTTC. This encodes CASSLPGLPSEQFF.

This clone was detected once. The rearrangement joins TRBV29-1 to TRBJ2-3; D unclear. Germline-derived CDR1 and CDR2 are SQVTM and ANQGSEA. The CDR3 runs to 13 residues. V lost 5 bases to trimming and J lost 2 bases, with 11 bases between them. The CDR3 DNA sequence: TGCAGCGTTACTGTTAGATACACAGATACGCAGTATTTT. It is translated as CSVTVRYTDTQYF.